The 21 T cell receptor beta chains reported below all come from one sample, sequenced in a study of Ad26.COV2.S vaccination and SARS-CoV-2 variants (dated by TCRdb to about 2021). In light of the paper, this sample's treatment or condition label describes: around 19 received Ad26.COV2.S at low or high dose, single or two shots; 5 received placebo; per-sample allocation not given. For vaccine and placebo recipients, the sequenced repertoires came from samples collected on day 63 after the first injection. The library was prepared using the immunoSEQ multiplex PCR assay. TCRdb stores this immuneACCESS table with in-frame sequences only. Part of the clones is absent; in the studies checked, under half of the shortfall reflects unresolved V genes, and no reason is known for the rest. The sample has a few hundred thousand clones on record, around nine tenths of them singletons. The leading ten clones occupy about 3% of the sample.

The source was peripheral blood, collected in a trial of Ad26.COV2.S vaccine versus placebo. The receptors stem from a person between 18 and 59 years old who received the Ad26.COV2.S COVID-19 vaccine or a placebo.

The V gene is TRBV2, the J gene TRBJ1-3; D unresolved. The germline V gene has CDR1 SNHLY and CDR2 FYNNEI. Trimming removed 0 bases at V and 0 bases at J, with 9 bases between. The CDR3 runs to 16 residues. CDR3 nucleotide sequence: TGTGCCAGCAGTGAAGCAACCGCTTTCTCTGGAAACACCATATATTTT. This codes for CASSEATAFSGNTIYF.

For the CDR3, the DNA is TGTGCCAGCAGCCCCGCAGGGACTTCCTACGAGCAGTACTTC. Its translation: CASSPAGTSYEQYF. The gene calls are TRBV9 and TRBJ2-7, with D possibly TRBD2 on 6 matching bases. The CDR3 loop spans 14 amino acids. Germline-derived CDR1 and CDR2 are SGDLS and YYNGEE. Trimming shortened V by 4 bases and J by 1 base, and 12 bases separated the two germline ends.

The rearrangement joins TRBV30 to TRBJ1-5; perhaps TRBD1 as D (6 bases). CDR3 size: 16 residues. Trimming cost V 1 base and J 4 bases, with 17 bases left between them. Germline lookup yields CDR1 GTSNPN and CDR2 SVGIG (reference sequence). CDR3 sequence reads: CAWSGDEDSVNQPQHF. DNA for the CDR3: TGTGCCTGGAGTGGCGATGAGGACAGCGTAAATCAGCCCCAGCATTTT.

This clone appeared once. V and J are TRBV28 and TRBJ2-5; D may be TRBD2 (6 bases). This CDR3 region has 12 residues. In germline, CDR1 is MDHEN, CDR2 SYDVKM. Trimming left V 5 bases short and J 5 bases short, with 9 bases between. This CDR3 is CASSLLAETQYF. The CDR3 nucleotides are TGTGCCAGCAGTCTTCTAGCGGAGACCCAGTACTTC.

The chain employs TRBV2 and TRBJ1-2, with 8 bases lining up with TRBD1. V shed 0 bases, J shed 6 bases, and the junction held 6 bases outside the gene matches. CDR1 and CDR2 (germline): SNHLY, FYNNEI. The CDR3 runs 15 residues. Written as DNA, the CDR3 is TGTGCCAGCAGTGAAGCATCCAGGGGGCATAATGGCTACACCTTC. Translation gives CASSEASRGHNGYTF.

V is TRBV6-6 and J is TRBJ1-5; D call uncertain. Germline values: CDR1 MNHNY, CDR2 SVGAGI (reference sequence). The CDR3 contains 14 residues. Trimming removed 2 bases at V and 0 bases at J, with 5 bases between. The CDR3: CASSYPDSNQPQHF. The CDR3 DNA reads TGTGCCAGCAGTTACCCCGATAGCAATCAGCCCCAGCATTTT.

This chain connects TRBV12-3 or TRBV12-4 to TRBJ2-7; D ambiguous. The V end lost 3 bases, the J end lost 4 bases, and 10 bases lay between the germline ends. This CDR3 comprises 13 residues. In DNA form, the CDR3 reads TGTGCCAGCAGTTTTTTGCAATTTTACGAGCAGTACTTC. Protein product: CASSFLQFYEQYF.

This clone was seen only a few times. The chain carries TRBV7-3 and TRBJ1-2; the D is unclear. V was clipped by 5 bases and J by 8 bases, with 15 bases between them. This CDR3 region has 13 residues. Per the germline V gene, CDR1 is SGHTA and CDR2 is FQGTGA. The CDR3 DNA is TGTGCCAGCAGCCCTACATCAAGCGGAGGCTACACCTTC. It translates to CASSPTSSGGYTF.

V and J are TRBV25-1 and TRBJ1-1; D is unclear. V dropped 4 bases and J dropped 0 bases, with 18 bases sitting between them. The length of the CDR3 is 17 residues. Germline CDR1 and CDR2: MGHDK and SYGVNS. DNA of the CDR3: TGTGCCAGCAGTGGCCGCCGCGGGGTACGCGTGAACACTGAAGCTTTCTTT. Translated: CASSGRRGVRVNTEAFF.

CDR3 amino acids: CASSQFTQGASSPLHF. CDR3 sequence (DNA): TGCGCCAGCAGCCAGTTTACACAGGGGGCAAGTTCACCCCTCCACTTT. The rearrangement links TRBV4-3 to TRBJ1-6; 9 bases line up with TRBD1. Germline lookup yields CDR1 LGHNA and CDR2 YSLEER. The CDR3 has 16 residues. V lost 3 bases and J lost 9; bases outside the gene matches: 9.

This chain links TRBV7-2 with TRBJ2-1, with 8 bases that match TRBD2. Germline lookup yields CDR1 SGHTA and CDR2 FQGNSA. V shed 7 bases and J 2 bases; nucleotides not matched to a gene: 10. CDR3 length: 16 amino acids. The CDR3 bases are TGTGCCAGCAAATTCGGGAGGGGGTTGACCTACAATGAGCAGTTCTTC. Its protein is CASKFGRGLTYNEQFF.

The rearrangement links TRBV11-2 to TRBJ2-1; 8 bases fit TRBD2. Trimming removed 2 bases from V and 9 bases from J; junction bases left unmatched: 6. Germline CDR1 reads SGHAT; CDR2 reads FQNNGV. The CDR3 sequence is 14 residues long. The CDR3 DNA is TGTGCCAGCAGCTTATCCGGGGGGGCCGGTGAGCAGTTCTTC. Protein product: CASSLSGGAGEQFF.

J is TRBJ2-3 and V is TRBV4-2; no definite D call. Germline-derived CDR1 and CDR2 are LGHNA and YNFKEQ. There are 14 residues in the CDR3. V was cut by 3 bases and J by 5 bases, with 12 bases left in between. DNA for the CDR3: TGTGCCAGCAGCCAGACCGTCCTACAAGATACGCAGTATTTT. This codes for CASSQTVLQDTQYF.

This sequence joins TRBV7-9 and TRBJ2-7; no clear D. This CDR3 has 14 residues. Trimming pared 2 bases from V and 4 bases from J, leaving 12 bases between. Germline CDR1 is SEHNR and CDR2 is FQNEAQ (reference sequence). In DNA, the CDR3 is TGTGCCAGCAGCTTAAATCAGAACCATTACGAGCAGTACTTC. It codes for CASSLNQNHYEQYF.

The chain is built from TRBV2 and TRBJ1-6, with no clear D. Germline V gene sequence: CDR1 SNHLY, CDR2 FYNNEI. The CDR3 is 11 residues long. V shed 2 bases and J shed 7 bases, with 0 bases lying between them. The CDR3 nucleotides are TGTGCCAGCAGTGAAAATTCACCCCTCCACTTT. It specifies CASSENSPLHF.

This clone was counted ten times or more. The rearrangement links TRBV9 to TRBJ1-4; D gene ambiguous. The V gene's germline CDR1 is SGDLS and CDR2 YYNGEE. V lost 0 bases to trimming and J lost 8 bases, with 14 bases between them. The CDR3 extends over 15 amino acids. The CDR3 nucleotides read TGTGCCAGCAGCGTAGAGTTCGGGATCGGAGAAAAACTGTTTTTT. Residues: CASSVEFGIGEKLFF.

The chain is built from TRBV5-1 and TRBJ2-2, with 10 bases identical to TRBD2. After removal of 1 base from V and 5 bases from J, the junction contained 5 bases not matched to a gene. This CDR3 is 16 amino acids long. Germline assignment: CDR1 SGHRS and CDR2 YFSETQ. The CDR3 sequence: CASSLLAGDKTGELFF. CDR3 DNA sequence: TGCGCCAGCAGCTTGCTAGCGGGGGACAAAACCGGGGAGCTGTTTTTT.

CDR3 loop: CASRVRQGLSYEQYF. The DNA for the CDR3 is TGTGCCAGCAGGGTAAGACAGGGCCTTTCCTACGAGCAGTACTTC. The V and J genes are TRBV6-5 and TRBJ2-7; 7 bases are a match to TRBD1. This CDR3 has 15 residues. V trimming: 6 bases; J trimming: 1 base; junction bases outside the gene matches: 9. CDR1 is MNHEY and CDR2 is SVGAGI in the germline V gene.

The J gene is TRBJ1-1, the V gene TRBV18; no clear D. This CDR3 has 12 amino acids. CDR1 and CDR2 from the germline V gene are KGHSH and LQKENI. V was cut by 4 bases and J by 6 bases, with 9 bases left in between. The chain's CDR3 is CASSQGKAEAFF. The CDR3, as DNA: TGTGCCAGCTCACAGGGAAAGGCTGAAGCTTTCTTT.

V and J are TRBV18 and TRBJ2-5; D unresolved. CDR1 is KGHSH, CDR2 LQKENI, per germline. Trimming left V 1 base short and J 2 bases short, with 5 bases between. The CDR3 is made up of 13 amino acids. The CDR3 DNA is TGTGCCAGCTCACCACGGGATCAAGAGACCCAGTACTTC. This gives the protein CASSPRDQETQYF.

This rearrangement joins TRBV30 to TRBJ1-2; D perhaps matches TRBD1 (5 bases). The CDR3 consists of 11 residues. In germline, CDR1 is GTSNPN, CDR2 SVGIG (reference sequence). Trimming removed 0 bases at V and 8 bases at J, with 7 bases between. The CDR3 reads CAWSVHRGYTF. Written as DNA, the CDR3 is TGTGCCTGGAGTGTACACAGGGGCTACACCTTC.